Each of the 32 T cell receptor beta chains below was sequenced from the same sample in a study of T-cell reconstitution after alpha-beta-depleted transplantation in children. Preparation of the TCRbeta library used unique molecular identifiers. Via MiXCR, TCRdb re-called the PCR reads, giving one row per CDR3 protein. The repertoire holds roughly 500,000 distinct CDR3 sequences, with around a third as singletons. The sequencing here drew on PBMCs from the stem cell graft donor, taken from the stem cell graft. These receptors all come from a human donor who donated a stem cell graft to a child with aplastic anemia.

This clonotype was seen more than once but under ten times. The J gene is TRBJ2-1, the V gene TRBV5-6; D is unclear. With 2 bases removed from V and 5 bases from J, the gap between germline ends came to 5 bases. The CDR3 spans 12 residues. Germline CDR1 is SGHDT and CDR2 is YYEEEE. CDR3 protein: CASSFGNNEQFF. The CDR3 DNA sequence: TGTGCCAGCAGCTTTGGGAACAATGAGCAGTTCTTC.

This clonotype came up a few times. This chain links TRBV29-1 with TRBJ1-2; perhaps TRBD1 as D (5 bases). Germline CDR1 is SQVTM and CDR2 is ANQGSEA. V was cut by 2 bases and J by 7 bases, with 11 bases left in between. The CDR3 extends over 12 amino acids. The CDR3 loop reads CSVESGYGGYTF. CDR3 nucleotides: TGCAGCGTTGAATCAGGGTACGGTGGCTACACCTTC.

The chain joins TRBV7-6 to TRBJ1-2; D is unclear. Germline CDR1 is SGHVS and CDR2 is FNYEAQ. CDR3 length: 14 residues. V shed 5 bases and J shed 4 bases, with 14 bases lying between them. CDR3 region: CASSPYKLGYGYTF. The CDR3 bases are TGTGCCAGCAGCCCATACAAGTTGGGCTATGGCTACACCTTC.

This chain connects TRBV7-9 to TRBJ2-1; a possible D gene is TRBD2 (6 bases). CDR3 size: 14 residues. CDR1 SEHNR and CDR2 FQNEAQ come from the germline V gene (reference sequence). Trimming shortened V by 3 bases and J by 9 bases, and 15 bases separated the two germline ends. The CDR3 loop is CASSLRDLMGEQFF. CDR3 DNA: TGTGCCAGCAGCTTGCGGGACCTGATGGGTGAGCAGTTCTTC.

This clonotype was counted between two and nine times. J is TRBJ2-3 and V is TRBV10-3, with 8 bases fitting TRBD2. V gave up 4 bases and J gave up 5 bases; unmatched junction bases: 8. CDR3 size: 15 residues. Germline CDR1 and CDR2: ENHRY and SYGVKD. Here the CDR3 DNA reads TGTGCCATCAGTGGTGACGGGAGGGCCAAAGATACGCAGTATTTT. It translates to CAISGDGRAKDTQYF.

The table lists this clonotype with a few counts. The chain carries TRBV5-1 and TRBJ2-1, with TRBD2 matching 10 bases. Per the germline V gene, CDR1 is SGHRS and CDR2 is YFSETQ. Losses at the gene ends were 0 bases for V and 4 bases for J; bases not matched to a gene: 7. The CDR3 extends over 17 amino acids. The CDR3 DNA follows: TGCGCCAGCAGCTTGGGGGCTAGCGGGAGTCCTTACAATGAGCAGTTCTTC. Translating it yields CASSLGASGSPYNEQFF.

This clonotype was observed a handful of times. The V call is TRBV15, the J call TRBJ2-5, with 9 bases lining up with TRBD2. Losses at the gene ends were 8 bases for V and 4 bases for J; bases not matched to a gene: 2. The CDR3 is 12 amino acids. In germline, CDR1 is LNHNV, CDR2 YYDKDF (reference sequence). The CDR3 sequence is CATAGGGETQYF. In DNA, the CDR3 is TGTGCCACCGCGGGAGGGGGAGAGACCCAGTACTTC.

This clonotype was recorded a few times. The CDR3 region is CASSEETSLPGDTQYF. The CDR3 DNA sequence: TGCGCCAGCAGCGAGGAGACTAGTTTGCCTGGAGATACGCAGTATTTT. This chain connects TRBV5-1 to TRBJ2-3; D is perhaps TRBD2 (6 bases). CDR3 size: 16 residues. Trimming took 4 bases from V and 5 from J, leaving 20 bases between them. Germline CDR1 and CDR2: SGHRS and YFSETQ.

This clonotype was observed a few times. The gene calls are TRBV12-3 or TRBV12-4 and TRBJ2-2; D is perhaps TRBD1 (5 bases). The ends were cut back, 2 bases at V and 0 bases at J, with 10 bases in the middle. This CDR3 comprises 16 residues. The CDR3 DNA sequence: TGTGCCAGCAGTTTAAGGGGCGGAGCGAACACCGGGGAGCTGTTTTTT. Its translation: CASSLRGGANTGELFF.

This clonotype was observed a few times. The CDR3 coding sequence is TGTGCCAGCAGTTTCGCAGGAACCTACGAGCAGTACGTC. This translates into CASSFAGTYEQYV. V and J are TRBV27 and TRBJ2-7; D is undetermined. The CDR3 is 13 amino acids. Germline values: CDR1 MNHEY, CDR2 SMNVEV (reference sequence). Trimming removed 3 bases at V and 2 bases at J, with 8 bases between.

This sequence joins TRBV18 and TRBJ2-3, with 8 bases matching TRBD2. From germline, CDR1 is KGHSH and CDR2 LQKENI. J lost 2 bases, V lost 1 base, and 11 bases had no gene match. The CDR3 spans 18 residues. The CDR3 here is CASSPLVREATHTDTQYF. CDR3 in DNA: TGTGCCAGCTCACCACTGGTGCGGGAGGCCACCCACACAGATACGCAGTATTTT.

A few counts support this clonotype. This chain links TRBV7-2 with TRBJ1-2; 9 bases are shared with TRBD1. The CDR3 is 14 residues long. With 1 base clipped from V and 8 bases from J, the junction kept 5 bases outside the gene matches. Germline lookup yields CDR1 SGHTA and CDR2 FQGNSA. For the CDR3, the DNA is TGTGCCAGCAGCTTAGGGGGACAGGGTCTCGGCTACACCTTC. This translates into CASSLGGQGLGYTF.

This clonotype was found a few times. V is TRBV12-3 or TRBV12-4 and J is TRBJ2-7; D might be TRBD2 (6 bases). V was trimmed by 6 bases and J by 3 bases, leaving 18 bases between them. This CDR3 has 15 amino acids. CDR3 sequence (DNA): TGTGCCAGCAGCCCTAGCGCAACCAAAGACTACGAGCAGTACTTC. Its translation: CASSPSATKDYEQYF.

This clonotype was counted a few times. The chain has TRBV29-1 and TRBJ2-2, with 7 bases fitting TRBD2. Germline loops: CDR1 SQVTM, CDR2 ANQGSEA. The CDR3 totals 13 residues. The junction had 4 bases not matched to a gene; V was cut back by 4 bases and J by 5 bases. The CDR3 sequence is CSVVREYTGELFF. As DNA, the CDR3 is TGCAGCGTTGTGCGGGAGTATACCGGGGAGCTGTTTTTT.

J is TRBJ2-1 and V is TRBV20-1; 9 nucleotides align to TRBD2. The V gene end was trimmed by 3 bases and the J gene end by 6 bases; junction bases not matched to a gene: 9. This CDR3 has 15 residues. Germline loops: CDR1 DFQATT, CDR2 SNEGSKA (reference sequence). CDR3 in DNA: TGCAGTGCTAGTAGCCTAGCGGGAACCGGCAATGAGCAGTTCTTC. As protein: CSASSLAGTGNEQFF.

The gene calls are TRBV10-3 and TRBJ1-4, with 8 bases lining up with TRBD1. The germline CDR1 and CDR2 sequences are ENHRY and SYGVKD. This CDR3 has 13 residues. After removal of 4 bases from V and 7 bases from J, the junction contained 2 bases not matched to a gene. CDR3 nucleotide sequence: TGTGCCATCAGTGGGGACAGGAGTGAAAAACTGTTTTTT. Translating gives CAISGDRSEKLFF.

The V gene is TRBV4-3, the J gene TRBJ2-2; 12 nucleotides match TRBD1. With V trimmed by 1 base and J by 8 bases, 8 bases remained unmatched. The CDR3 sequence is 17 residues long. Germline V gene data show CDR1 as LGHNA and CDR2 as YSLEER. In DNA, the CDR3 is TGCGCCAGCAGCCAAGTGATGGGGACAGGGGGCAAGGGGGAGCTGTTTTTT. Translation: CASSQVMGTGGKGELFF.

This clonotype has a handful of counts. The chain joins TRBV29-1 to TRBJ1-2; D might be TRBD1 (5 bases). The CDR3 has 12 amino acids. V shed 7 bases and J shed 4 bases, with 13 bases lying between them. The germline V gene has CDR1 SQVTM and CDR2 ANQGSEA. The CDR3 DNA reads as TGCAGCGCGACCCGGACAACCTATGGCTACACCTTC. As protein: CSATRTTYGYTF.

The chain's CDR3 is CAISERGTNTRGGTGELFF. The CDR3 coding sequence is TGTGCCATCAGTGAACGGGGTACGAATACAAGAGGGGGAACCGGGGAGCTGTTTTTT. V usage is TRBV10-3 and J usage is TRBJ2-2; TRBD1 might be the D (6 bases). The CDR3 covers 19 residues. The ends were cut back, 3 bases at V and 5 bases at J, with 25 bases in the middle. In germline, CDR1 is ENHRY, CDR2 SYGVKD.

This clonotype occurred a few times. The chain combines TRBV6-2 or TRBV6-3 with TRBJ1-5, with D unresolved. Trimming pared 2 bases from V and 8 bases from J, leaving 4 bases between. CDR1 MNHEY and CDR2 SVGEGT come from the germline V gene. This CDR3 region has 11 residues. The CDR3 protein is CASSYPEPQHF. CDR3 DNA: TGTGCCAGCAGTTACCCTGAGCCCCAGCATTTT.

This clonotype was seen only a few times. This chain connects TRBV27 to TRBJ1-5; D unresolved. This CDR3 contains 13 residues. CDR1 is MNHEY, CDR2 SMNVEV, per germline (reference sequence). Trimming removed 8 bases at V and 0 bases at J, with 8 bases between. The CDR3 spells CASRGYSNQPQHF. CDR3 DNA sequence: TGTGCCAGCCGGGGATATAGCAATCAGCCCCAGCATTTT.

In DNA, the CDR3 is TGCGCCAGCAGCGGCCTAGCGGGAATAAAGAATGAGCAGTTCTTC. It specifies CASSGLAGIKNEQFF. The chain employs TRBV5-1 and TRBJ2-1; 9 positions match TRBD2. Germline V gene data show CDR1 as SGHRS and CDR2 as YFSETQ. This CDR3 spans 15 amino acids. V gave up 4 bases and J gave up 7 bases; unmatched junction bases: 9.

The genes are TRBV7-8 and TRBJ2-7; tentatively, D is TRBD1 or TRBD2 (5 bases each). Germline-derived CDR1 and CDR2 are SGHVS and FQNEAQ. The CDR3 totals 14 residues. The germline V and J ends were trimmed by 1 base and 4 bases, with 11 bases remaining between them. In DNA, the CDR3 is TGTGCCAGCAGCTTAGGAGGGGCTTGGTACGAGCAGTACGTC. The encoded protein is CASSLGGAWYEQYV.

In its sample, this clonotype was seen many times. The chain joins TRBV10-3 to TRBJ2-2; either TRBD1 or TRBD2 may supply D (5 bases each). The V end was cut by 8 bases, the J end by 3 bases, with 10 bases between. The CDR3 has 13 residues. CDR1 is ENHRY and CDR2 is SYGVKD in the germline V gene. CDR3 nucleotide sequence: TGTGCCATCGGGGGTTACGACACCGGGGAGCTGTTTTTT. It is translated as CAIGGYDTGELFF.

The V gene is TRBV6-5, the J gene TRBJ2-7, with TRBD2 matching over 8 bases. Losses at the gene ends were 4 bases for V and 0 bases for J; bases not matched to a gene: 5. The CDR3 is made up of 15 amino acids. Germline V lookup: CDR1 MNHEY, CDR2 SVGAGI. The CDR3 here is CASSSVSGNSYEQYF. CDR3 nucleotide sequence: TGTGCCAGCAGTTCCGTTAGCGGGAACTCCTACGAGCAGTACTTC.

This clonotype was counted between two and nine times. The chain combines TRBV29-1 with TRBJ2-7; 8 bases are a match to TRBD2. The CDR3 has 13 residues. Unmatched junction bases numbered 5, after V lost 7 bases and J lost 0 bases. Germline CDR1 is SQVTM and CDR2 is ANQGSEA. In DNA form, the CDR3 reads TGCAGCGCCGGGGGGGCGGACTCCTACGAGCAGTACTTC. As protein: CSAGGADSYEQYF.

The CDR3 DNA reads as TGTGCCAGCAGTTCGGGGGGCTCAGGGGATCAGCCCCAGCATTTT. Its translation is CASSSGGSGDQPQHF. The gene calls are TRBV6-5 and TRBJ1-5, with a possible D match to TRBD1 (6 bases). Germline lookup yields CDR1 MNHEY and CDR2 SVGAGI. CDR3 length: 15 amino acids. V was pared by 4 bases and J by 5 bases, with 15 bases between.

The chain employs TRBV7-9 and TRBJ2-2; the D gene is possibly TRBD2 (5 bases). The CDR3 is 15 amino acids. Trimming took off 3 bases at V and 0 bases at J, with 8 bases between the two ends. The V gene's germline CDR1 is SEHNR and CDR2 FQNEAQ (reference sequence). The CDR3 spells CASSFPSPNTGELFF. The DNA of the CDR3 is TGTGCCAGCAGCTTCCCTAGCCCGAACACCGGGGAGCTGTTTTTT.

This chain uses TRBV7-9 with TRBJ1-5, with D hard to call. This CDR3 has 14 residues. In germline, CDR1 is SEHNR, CDR2 FQNEAQ (reference sequence). With 6 bases removed from V and 1 base from J, the gap between germline ends came to 10 bases. CDR3 residues: CASRNSTSNQPQHF. CDR3 nucleotide sequence: TGTGCCAGCAGGAACTCTACAAGCAATCAGCCCCAGCATTTT.

The V call is TRBV7-9, the J call TRBJ2-3; D unclear. The V gene lost 5 bases and the J gene lost 7 bases, with 16 bases spanning the gap. This CDR3 spans 14 amino acids. Per the germline V gene, CDR1 is SEHNR and CDR2 is FQNEAQ (reference sequence). In DNA form, the CDR3 reads TGTGCCAGCAGCGTCCCAACTCACAAGAATACGCAGTATTTT. As protein: CASSVPTHKNTQYF.

This clonotype has more than one count but fewer than ten. The rearrangement links TRBV7-3 to TRBJ2-1; D remains unclear. CDR3 length equals 16 residues. Looked up from germline, CDR1 is SGHTA and CDR2 is FQGTGA. V was trimmed by 5 bases and J by 0 bases, leaving 14 bases between them. The CDR3 is CASSLRPESSYNEQFF. In DNA form, the CDR3 reads TGTGCCAGCAGCCTCCGACCGGAGAGCTCCTACAATGAGCAGTTCTTC.

The chain carries TRBV10-3 and TRBJ2-7; maybe TRBD1 (6 bases). The CDR3 loop spans 14 amino acids. Germline V gene sequence: CDR1 ENHRY, CDR2 SYGVKD. Trimming shortened V by 6 bases and J by 0 bases, and 12 bases separated the two germline ends. The CDR3, as DNA: TGTGCCATCAGATCGGGACAAAACTCCTACGAGCAGTACTTC. Translating gives CAIRSGQNSYEQYF.